Described below is a single T cell receptor (beta chain) sequence and its context. Germline V gene sequence: CDR1 SNHLY, CDR2 FYNNEI. Trimming removed 2 bases from V and 10 bases from J, with 11 bases in between. This CDR3 region has 12 residues. Here immunoSEQ multiplex PCR was the method, and the copy in TCRdb shows in-frame clones only, minus some. The sample holds about 51,000 clones, around 93% seen once. This sample is part of a study of T cell changes during pregnancy in multiple sclerosis. The J gene is TRBJ1-2, the V gene TRBV2; D perhaps matches TRBD1 (5 bases). This sample comprised peripheral blood, obtained in the second trimester of pregnancy. This TCR came from a female donor with multiple sclerosis, enrolled in a pregnancy study. As DNA, the CDR3 is TGTGCCAGCAGTGAACTACAGGTGGACTACACCTTC. Its protein product is CASSELQVDYTF.